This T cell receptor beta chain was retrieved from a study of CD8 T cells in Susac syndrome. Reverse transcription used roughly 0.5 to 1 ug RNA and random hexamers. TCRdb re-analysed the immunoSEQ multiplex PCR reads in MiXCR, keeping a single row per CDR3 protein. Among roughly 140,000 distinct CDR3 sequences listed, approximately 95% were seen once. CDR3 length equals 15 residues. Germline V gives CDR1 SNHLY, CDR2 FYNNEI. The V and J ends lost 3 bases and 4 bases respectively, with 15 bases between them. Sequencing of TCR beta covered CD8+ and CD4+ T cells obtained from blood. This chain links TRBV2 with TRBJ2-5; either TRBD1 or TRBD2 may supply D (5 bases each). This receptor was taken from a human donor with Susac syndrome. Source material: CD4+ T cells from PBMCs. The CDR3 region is CASSEGMTGRETQYF. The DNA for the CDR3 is TGTGCCAGCAGTGAGGGGATGACGGGACGAGAGACCCAGTACTTC.